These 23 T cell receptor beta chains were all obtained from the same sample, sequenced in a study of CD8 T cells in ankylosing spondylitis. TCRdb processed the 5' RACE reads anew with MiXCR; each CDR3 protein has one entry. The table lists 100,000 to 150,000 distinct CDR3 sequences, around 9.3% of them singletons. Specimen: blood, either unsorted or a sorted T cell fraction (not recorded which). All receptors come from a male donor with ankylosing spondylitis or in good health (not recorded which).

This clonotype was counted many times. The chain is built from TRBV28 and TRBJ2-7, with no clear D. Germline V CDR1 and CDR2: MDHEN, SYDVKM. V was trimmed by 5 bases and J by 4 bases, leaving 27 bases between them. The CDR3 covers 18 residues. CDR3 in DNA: TGTGCCAGCAGTCTACAAATCGGCGGTAACTATTATTCATACGAGCAGTACTTC. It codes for CASSLQIGGNYYSYEQYF.

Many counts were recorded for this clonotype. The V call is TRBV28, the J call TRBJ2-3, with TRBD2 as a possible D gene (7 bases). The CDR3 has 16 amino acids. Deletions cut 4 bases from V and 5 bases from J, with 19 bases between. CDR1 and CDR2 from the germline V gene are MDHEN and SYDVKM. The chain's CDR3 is CASSYHLGGVLDTQYF. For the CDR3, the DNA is TGTGCCAGCAGTTATCACCTAGGGGGGGTCCTAGATACGCAGTATTTT.

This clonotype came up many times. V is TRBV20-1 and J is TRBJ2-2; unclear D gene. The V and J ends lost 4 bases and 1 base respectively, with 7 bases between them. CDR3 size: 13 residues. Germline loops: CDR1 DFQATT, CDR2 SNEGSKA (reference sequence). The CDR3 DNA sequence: TGCAGTGCTAAACAGCAGAACACCGGGGAGCTGTTTTTT. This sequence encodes CSAKQQNTGELFF.

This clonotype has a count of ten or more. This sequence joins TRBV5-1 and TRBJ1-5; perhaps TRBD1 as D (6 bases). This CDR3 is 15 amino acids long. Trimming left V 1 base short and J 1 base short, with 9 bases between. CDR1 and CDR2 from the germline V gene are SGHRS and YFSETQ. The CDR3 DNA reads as TGCGCCAGCAGCTTGTTGGGACAAAGCAATCAGCCCCAGCATTTT. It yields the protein CASSLLGQSNQPQHF. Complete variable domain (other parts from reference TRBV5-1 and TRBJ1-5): KAGVTQTPRYLIKTRGQQVTLSCSPISGHRSVSWYQQTPGQGLQFLFEYFSETQRNKGNFPGRFSGRQFSNSRSEMNVSTLELGDSALYLCASSLLGQSNQPQHFGDGTRLSIL.

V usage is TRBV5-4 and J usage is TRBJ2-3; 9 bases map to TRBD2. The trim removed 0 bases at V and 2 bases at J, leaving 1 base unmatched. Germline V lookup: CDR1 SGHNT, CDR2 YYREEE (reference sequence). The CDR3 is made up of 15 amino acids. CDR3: CASSLGGRATDTQYF. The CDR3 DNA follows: TGTGCCAGCAGCTTGGGCGGGAGGGCCACAGATACGCAGTATTTT.

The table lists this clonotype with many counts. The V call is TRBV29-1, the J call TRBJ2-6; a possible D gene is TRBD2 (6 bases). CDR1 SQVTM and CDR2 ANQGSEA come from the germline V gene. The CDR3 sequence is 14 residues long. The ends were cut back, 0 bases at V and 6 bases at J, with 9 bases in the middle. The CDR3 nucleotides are TGCAGCGTTGAAGATGGGGAGGTGGCCAACGTCCTGACTTTC. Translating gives CSVEDGEVANVLTF.

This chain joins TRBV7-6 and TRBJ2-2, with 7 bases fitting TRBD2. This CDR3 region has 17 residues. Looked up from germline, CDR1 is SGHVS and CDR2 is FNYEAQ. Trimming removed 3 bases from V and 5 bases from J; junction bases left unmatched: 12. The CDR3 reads CASSFNTREGGTGELFF. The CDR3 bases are TGTGCCAGCAGCTTCAATACGAGGGAGGGCGGTACCGGGGAGCTGTTTTTT.

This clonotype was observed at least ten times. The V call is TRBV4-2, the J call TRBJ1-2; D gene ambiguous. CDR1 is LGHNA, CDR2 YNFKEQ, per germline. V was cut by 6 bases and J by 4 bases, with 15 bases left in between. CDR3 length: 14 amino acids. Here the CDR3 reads CASRALRFGYGYTF. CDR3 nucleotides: TGTGCCAGCAGGGCTCTAAGGTTTGGCTATGGCTACACCTTC.

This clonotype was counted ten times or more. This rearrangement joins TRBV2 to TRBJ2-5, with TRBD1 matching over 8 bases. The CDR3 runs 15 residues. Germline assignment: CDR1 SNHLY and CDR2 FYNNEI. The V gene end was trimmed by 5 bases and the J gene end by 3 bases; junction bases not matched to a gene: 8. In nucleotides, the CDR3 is TGTGCCAGCAGTTCGACAGGGGCCATCAAAGAGACCCAGTACTTC. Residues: CASSSTGAIKETQYF. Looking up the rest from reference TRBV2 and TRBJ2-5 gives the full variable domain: EPEVTQTPSHQVTQMGQEVILRCVPISNHLYFYWYRQILGQKVEFLVSFYNNEISEKSEIFDDQFSVERPDGSNFTLKIRSTKLEDSAMYFCASSSTGAIKETQYFGPGTRLLVL.

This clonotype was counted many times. The CDR3: CASSDRVYEQYF. CDR3 coding DNA: TGTGCCAGCAGTGACAGAGTCTACGAGCAGTACTTC. V gene TRBV6-5 combines with J gene TRBJ2-7, with D tentatively TRBD1 (5 bases). The CDR3 sequence is 12 residues long. Between the trimmed V and J ends, which lost 5 bases and 3 bases, there was a span of 8 bases. CDR1 and CDR2 (germline): MNHEY, SVGAGI.

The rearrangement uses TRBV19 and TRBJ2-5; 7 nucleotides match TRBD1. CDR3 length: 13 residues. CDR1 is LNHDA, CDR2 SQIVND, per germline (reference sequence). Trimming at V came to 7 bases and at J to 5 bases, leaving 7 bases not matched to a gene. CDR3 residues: CASNRDRSETQYF. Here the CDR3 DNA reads TGTGCCAGTAACCGGGACAGATCCGAGACCCAGTACTTC.

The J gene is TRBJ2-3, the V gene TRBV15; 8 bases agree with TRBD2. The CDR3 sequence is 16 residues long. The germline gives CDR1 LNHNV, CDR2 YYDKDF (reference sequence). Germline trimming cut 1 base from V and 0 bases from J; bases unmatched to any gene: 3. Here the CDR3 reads CATSRAGGRSTDTQYF. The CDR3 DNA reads TGTGCCACCAGCAGAGCCGGCGGGAGGAGCACAGATACGCAGTATTTT. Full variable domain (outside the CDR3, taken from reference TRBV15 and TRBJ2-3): DAMVIQNPRYQVTQFGKPVTLSCSQTLNHNVMYWYQQKSSQAPKLLFHYYDKDFNNEADTPDNFQSRRPNTSFCFLDIRSPGLGDTAMYLCATSRAGGRSTDTQYFGPGTRLTVL.

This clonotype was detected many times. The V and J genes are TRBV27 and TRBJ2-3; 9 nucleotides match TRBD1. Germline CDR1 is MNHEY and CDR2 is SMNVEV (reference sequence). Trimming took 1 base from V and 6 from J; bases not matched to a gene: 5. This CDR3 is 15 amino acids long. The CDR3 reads CASSLWGTGTDTQYF. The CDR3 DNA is TGTGCCAGCAGTTTATGGGGGACAGGGACGGATACGCAGTATTTT.

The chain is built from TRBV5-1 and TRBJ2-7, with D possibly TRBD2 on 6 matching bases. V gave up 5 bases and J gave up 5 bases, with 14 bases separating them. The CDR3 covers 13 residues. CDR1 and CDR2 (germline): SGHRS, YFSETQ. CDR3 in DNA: TGCGCCAGCAGTACGCTAGCGCCTAACGAGCAGTACTTC. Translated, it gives CASSTLAPNEQYF.

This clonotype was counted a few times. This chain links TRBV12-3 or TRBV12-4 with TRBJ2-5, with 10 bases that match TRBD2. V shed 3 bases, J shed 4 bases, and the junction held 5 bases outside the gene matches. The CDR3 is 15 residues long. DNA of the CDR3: TGTGCCAGCAGTTTCAGGCTAGCGGGAGCAGAGACCCAGTACTTC. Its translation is CASSFRLAGAETQYF.

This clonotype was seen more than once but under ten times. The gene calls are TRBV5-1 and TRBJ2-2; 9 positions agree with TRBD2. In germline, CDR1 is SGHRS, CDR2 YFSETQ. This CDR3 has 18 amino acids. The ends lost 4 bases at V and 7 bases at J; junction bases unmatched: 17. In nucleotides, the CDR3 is TGCGCCAGCAGCGAACAAACCTTAGCGGGAGATGCGCACGGGGAGCTGTTTTTT. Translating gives CASSEQTLAGDAHGELFF.

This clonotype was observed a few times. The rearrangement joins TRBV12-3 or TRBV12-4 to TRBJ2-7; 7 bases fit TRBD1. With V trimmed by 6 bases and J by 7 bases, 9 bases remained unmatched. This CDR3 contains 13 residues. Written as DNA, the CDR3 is TGTGCCAGCAGCCCCGGGACAGTGGGGGAGCAGTACTTC. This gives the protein CASSPGTVGEQYF.

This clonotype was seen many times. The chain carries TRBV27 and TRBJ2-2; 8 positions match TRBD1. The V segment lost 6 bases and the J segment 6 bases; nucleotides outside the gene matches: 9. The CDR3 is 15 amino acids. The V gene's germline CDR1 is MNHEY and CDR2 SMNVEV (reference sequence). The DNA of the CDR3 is TGTGCCAGCAGAAGGACAGGGATGGTCTCCGGGGAGCTGTTTTTT. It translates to CASRRTGMVSGELFF.

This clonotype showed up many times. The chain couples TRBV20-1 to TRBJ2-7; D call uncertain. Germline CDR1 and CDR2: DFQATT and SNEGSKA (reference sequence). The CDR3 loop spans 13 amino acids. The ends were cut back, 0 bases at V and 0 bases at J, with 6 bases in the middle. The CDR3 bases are TGCAGTGCTAGAGACAGGTACTCCTACGAGCAGTACTTC. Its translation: CSARDRYSYEQYF.

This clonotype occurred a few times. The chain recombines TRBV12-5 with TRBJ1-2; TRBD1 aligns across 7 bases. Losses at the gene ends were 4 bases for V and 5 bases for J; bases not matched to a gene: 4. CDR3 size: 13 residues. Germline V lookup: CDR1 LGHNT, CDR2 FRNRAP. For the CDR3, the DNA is TGTGCTAGTGGTTCCGACAGGGTGTATGGCTACACCTTC. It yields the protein CASGSDRVYGYTF.

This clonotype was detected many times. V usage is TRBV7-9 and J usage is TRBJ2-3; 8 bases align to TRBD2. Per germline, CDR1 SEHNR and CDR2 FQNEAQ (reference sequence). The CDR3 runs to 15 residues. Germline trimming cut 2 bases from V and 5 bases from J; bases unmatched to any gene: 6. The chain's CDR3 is CASSLRSGSRDTQYF. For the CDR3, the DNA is TGTGCCAGCAGCTTACGCAGCGGGAGTAGAGATACGCAGTATTTT.

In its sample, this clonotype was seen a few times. The CDR3 reads CASGRNDMSSKTQYF. The CDR3 region has the DNA TGTGCCAGCGGCAGAAACGACATGTCCTCCAAGACCCAGTACTTC. The chain has TRBV21-1 and TRBJ2-5; TRBD1 was called by the table and not checked on the DNA. TRBV21-1 has pseudogene status. CDR3 size: 15 residues.

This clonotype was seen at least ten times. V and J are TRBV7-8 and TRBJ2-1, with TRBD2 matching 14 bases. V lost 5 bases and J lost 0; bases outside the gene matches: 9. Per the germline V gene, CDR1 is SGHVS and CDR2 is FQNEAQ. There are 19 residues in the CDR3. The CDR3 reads CASSHPGLAGGASYNEQFF. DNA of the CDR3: TGTGCCAGCAGCCACCCAGGACTAGCGGGAGGAGCCTCCTACAATGAGCAGTTCTTC.